A single sample gave rise to the 16 T cell receptor beta chains below, sequenced in a study of blood T cell repertoires in COVID-19. Data came from immunoSEQ multiplex PCR; TCRdb stores just in-frame clones and leaves some out. In the table there are 220,000 or so clones, 75% to 90% of which are singletons. Sequences were obtained from PBMCs or T cells enriched from blood (not recorded which). Source of these receptors: a young woman in a cohort exposed to, infected with or recovered from COVID-19 (not recorded which).

J is TRBJ2-7 and V is TRBV7-9, with 8 bases lining up with TRBD2. The CDR3 is made up of 15 amino acids. After removal of 2 bases from V and 4 bases from J, the junction contained 7 bases not matched to a gene. Germline lookup yields CDR1 SEHNR and CDR2 FQNEAQ (reference sequence). This CDR3 reads CASSLTGTSLYEQYF. CDR3 coding DNA: TGTGCCAGCAGCTTAACCGGGACTAGTCTTTACGAGCAGTACTTC. The whole variable domain, filled in from reference TRBV7-9 and TRBJ2-7, reads DTGVSQNPRHKITKRGQNVTFRCDPISEHNRLYWYRQTLGQGPEFLTYFQNEAQLEKSRLLSDRFSAERPKGSFSTLEIQRTEQGDSAMYLCASSLTGTSLYEQYFGPGTRLTVT.

This sequence joins TRBV14 and TRBJ2-1, with 7 bases aligning to TRBD2. Trimming took 4 bases from V and 4 from J; bases not matched to a gene: 13. The CDR3 has 17 residues. CDR1 and CDR2 from the germline V gene are SGHDN and FVKESK. In DNA form, the CDR3 reads TGTGCCAGCAGCCCGAGGGGTGGGGGGGAGAATTACAATGAGCAGTTCTTC. It encodes CASSPRGGGENYNEQFF.

The chain recombines TRBV2 with TRBJ2-5; D is possibly TRBD2 (5 bases). The length of the CDR3 is 12 residues. Germline CDR1 is SNHLY and CDR2 is FYNNEI. The V gene lost 6 bases and the J gene lost 5 bases, with 10 bases spanning the gap. This CDR3 is CASRRTGETQYF. CDR3 sequence (DNA): TGTGCCAGCAGGAGGACGGGGGAGACCCAGTACTTC.

CDR3 residues: CASSQDPYRGNSPLHF. The CDR3 DNA reads TGCGCCAGCAGCCAAGATCCCTACAGGGGTAATTCACCCCTCCACTTT. V usage is TRBV4-1 and J usage is TRBJ1-6; TRBD1 matches 7 bases. After removal of 0 bases from V and 6 bases from J, the junction contained 5 bases not matched to a gene. Germline values: CDR1 MGHRA, CDR2 YSYEKL. CDR3 size: 16 residues.

This clone is a singleton in its sample. The rearrangement links TRBV5-1 to TRBJ2-5; 8 nucleotides align to TRBD2. Germline CDR1 reads SGHRS; CDR2 reads YFSETQ. This CDR3 has 13 residues. The V gene end was trimmed by 4 bases and the J gene end by 4 bases; junction bases not matched to a gene: 3. CDR3 bases: TGCGCCAGCAGCCTGGCGGGAGGAGAGACCCAGTACTTC. Protein product: CASSLAGGETQYF.

The V and J genes are TRBV15 and TRBJ1-5; D ambiguous. The germline gives CDR1 LNHNV, CDR2 YYDKDF (reference sequence). CDR3 length equals 14 residues. Trimming left V 0 bases short and J 4 bases short, with 7 bases between. The CDR3 sequence: CATSRDFGNQPQHF. The CDR3, as DNA: TGTGCCACCAGCAGAGATTTCGGGAATCAGCCCCAGCATTTT.

The gene calls are TRBV6-5 and TRBJ2-1, with TRBD1 matching 10 bases. CDR1 and CDR2 from the germline V gene are MNHEY and SVGAGI. Trimming removed 6 bases from V and 7 bases from J; junction bases left unmatched: 9. The CDR3 runs to 15 residues. CDR3 DNA: TGTGCCAGCAGAAGACCGGGACAGGGGAGAAATGAGCAGTTCTTC. Residues: CASRRPGQGRNEQFF.

This sequence joins TRBV18 and TRBJ2-1; 7 bases are a match to TRBD2. With 6 bases clipped from V and 4 bases from J, the junction kept 12 bases outside the gene matches. Germline V CDR1 and CDR2: KGHSH, LQKENI. CDR3 length: 16 amino acids. The CDR3 loop is CASSTTGTNTYNEQFF. As DNA, the CDR3 is TGTGCCAGCTCTACCACGGGGACTAACACTTACAATGAGCAGTTCTTC.

This sequence joins TRBV4-2 and TRBJ2-2, with 10 positions matching TRBD2. CDR1 is LGHNA and CDR2 is YNFKEQ in the germline V gene. The CDR3 runs 17 residues. The junction had 5 bases not matched to a gene; V was cut back by 0 bases and J by 4 bases. CDR3 nucleotides: TGTGCCAGCAGCCAAGATTGGGCTAGCGGGGGCACCGGGGAGCTGTTTTTT. It codes for CASSQDWASGGTGELFF.

The V call is TRBV6-5, the J call TRBJ1-1; no definite D call. This CDR3 is built from 13 residues. Per germline, CDR1 MNHEY and CDR2 SVGAGI. Deletions cut 3 bases from V and 0 bases from J, with 5 bases between. CDR3 residues: CASSYRVNTEAFF. In DNA form, the CDR3 reads TGTGCCAGCAGTTATCGGGTGAACACTGAAGCTTTCTTT.

This chain uses TRBV29-1 with TRBJ1-5; D not certain. This CDR3 region has 14 residues. Trimming stripped 4 bases from V and 0 bases from J, with 10 bases between. Germline values: CDR1 SQVTM, CDR2 ANQGSEA. Here the CDR3 DNA reads TGCAGCGTTGGAGCGGGTTATAGCAATCAGCCCCAGCATTTT. It specifies CSVGAGYSNQPQHF. The whole variable domain, filled in from reference TRBV29-1 and TRBJ1-5, reads SAVISQKPSRDICQRGTSLTIQCQVDSQVTMMFWYRQQPGQSLTLIATANQGSEATYESGFVIDKFPISRPNLTFSTLTVSNMSPEDSSIYLCSVGAGYSNQPQHFGDGTRLSIL.

V usage is TRBV27 and J usage is TRBJ2-7, with 10 positions matching TRBD1. This CDR3 spans 15 amino acids. With V trimmed by 5 bases and J by 5 bases, 9 bases remained unmatched. Germline V gene data show CDR1 as MNHEY and CDR2 as SMNVEV (reference sequence). CDR3 sequence reads: CASSPSTGGLDEQYF. The CDR3 DNA reads TGTGCCAGCAGTCCCTCGACAGGGGGCCTTGACGAGCAGTACTTC.

The chain joins TRBV5-6 to TRBJ1-3; D unresolved. There are 15 residues in the CDR3. CDR1 and CDR2 from the germline V gene are SGHDT and YYEEEE. V gave up 0 bases and J gave up 0 bases, with 7 bases separating them. CDR3 DNA: TGTGCCAGCAGCTTGGTACAGAGCTCTGGAAACACCATATATTTT. Amino acids: CASSLVQSSGNTIYF.

The J gene is TRBJ1-5, the V gene TRBV7-2; D is unclear. Germline values: CDR1 SGHTA, CDR2 FQGNSA. V lost 4 bases to trimming and J lost 9 bases, with 13 bases between them. This CDR3 region has 13 residues. CDR3 bases: TGTGCCAGCAGCTCGACCCCTCGGGTGCCCCAGCATTTT. Protein: CASSSTPRVPQHF. Full variable domain (remainder filled in from reference TRBV7-2 and TRBJ1-5): GAGVSQSPSNKVTEKGKDVELRCDPISGHTALYWYRQSLGQGLEFLIYFQGNSAPDKSGLPSDRFSAERTGGSVSTLTIQRTQQEDSAVYLCASSSTPRVPQHFGDGTRLSIL.

The chain is built from TRBV7-9 and TRBJ2-3, with D perhaps TRBD1 (5 bases). The CDR3 length is 14 residues. V shed 5 bases and J shed 5 bases, with 14 bases lying between them. Germline CDR1 reads SEHNR; CDR2 reads FQNEAQ (reference sequence). The CDR3 loop reads CASSRGHLVDTQYF. In DNA, the CDR3 is TGTGCCAGCAGCCGAGGACACTTGGTAGATACGCAGTATTTT.

The CDR3 DNA reads as TGTGCCAGCAGCTCGGGACTAGCGGGAGAACACGAGCAGTACTTC. It specifies CASSSGLAGEHEQYF. This chain connects TRBV13 to TRBJ2-7; 14 positions agree with TRBD2. CDR1 and CDR2 (germline): PRHDT, FYEKMQ (reference sequence). The J segment lost 5 bases and the V segment lost 4 bases, leaving 4 bases of the junction unmatched. The CDR3 runs to 15 residues.